In its sample, the clone carrying this TCR beta chain ranks as medium-sized. The CDR3 is made up of 14 amino acids. V lost 5 bases and J lost 9, with 17 bases in between. Looked up from germline, CDR1 is SGHTA and CDR2 is FQGNSA. Localized lung adenocarcinoma, a non-small cell lung cancer, affected the donors. This entry comes from a study of CD4 and CD8 cells across lung adenocarcinoma regions. TCRdb redid the calling of the PCR reads with MiXCR, one entry per CDR3 protein. The data hold roughly 13,000 distinct CDR3 sequences, with around 40% observed a single time. The source of this sequence is a male donor with lung adenocarcinoma. The CD4 and CD8 labels of this study may be unreliable. The V gene is TRBV7-2, the J gene TRBJ2-1, with D possibly TRBD2 on 6 matching bases. Sample: CD4+ T cells from the center of a lung tumor. The CDR3 DNA reads TGTGCCAGCAGCCCCACGAGCGGGTCGAGTGAGCAGTTCTTC. Its translation: CASSPTSGSSEQFF. Full variable domain (missing parts from reference TRBV7-2 and TRBJ2-1): GAGVSQSPSNKVTEKGKDVELRCDPISGHTALYWYRQSLGQGLEFLIYFQGNSAPDKSGLPSDRFSAERTGGSVSTLTIQRTQQEDSAVYLCASSPTSGSSEQFFGPGTRLTVL.